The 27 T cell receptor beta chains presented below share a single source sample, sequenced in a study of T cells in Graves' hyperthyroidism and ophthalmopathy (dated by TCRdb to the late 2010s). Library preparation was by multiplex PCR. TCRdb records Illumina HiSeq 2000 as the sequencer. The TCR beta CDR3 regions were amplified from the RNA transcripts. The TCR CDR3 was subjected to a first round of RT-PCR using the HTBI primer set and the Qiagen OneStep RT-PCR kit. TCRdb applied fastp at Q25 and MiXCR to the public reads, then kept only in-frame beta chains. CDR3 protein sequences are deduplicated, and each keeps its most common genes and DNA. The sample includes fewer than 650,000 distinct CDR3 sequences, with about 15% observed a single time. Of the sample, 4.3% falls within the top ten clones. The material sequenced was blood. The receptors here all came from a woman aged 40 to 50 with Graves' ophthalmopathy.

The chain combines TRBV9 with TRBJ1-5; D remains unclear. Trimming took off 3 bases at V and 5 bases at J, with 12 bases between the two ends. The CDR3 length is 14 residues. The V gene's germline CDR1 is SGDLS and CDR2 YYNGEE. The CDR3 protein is CASSAGRSDQPQHF. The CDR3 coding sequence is TGTGCCAGCAGCGCCGGACGGTCGGATCAGCCCCAGCATTTT.

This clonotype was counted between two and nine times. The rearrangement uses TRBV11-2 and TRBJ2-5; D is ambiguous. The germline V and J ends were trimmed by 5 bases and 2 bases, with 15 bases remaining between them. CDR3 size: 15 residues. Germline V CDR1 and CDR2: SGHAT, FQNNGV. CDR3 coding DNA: TGTGCCAGCAGCCCAGCCCGTAATATTCAAGAGACCCAGTACTTC. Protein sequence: CASSPARNIQETQYF.

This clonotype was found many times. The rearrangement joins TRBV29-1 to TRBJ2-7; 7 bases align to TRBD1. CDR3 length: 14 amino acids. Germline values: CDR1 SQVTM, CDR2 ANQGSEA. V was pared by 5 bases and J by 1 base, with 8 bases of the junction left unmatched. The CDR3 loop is CSVRTGVASYEQYF. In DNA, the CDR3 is TGCAGCGTTCGAACAGGGGTGGCGTCCTACGAGCAGTACTTC.

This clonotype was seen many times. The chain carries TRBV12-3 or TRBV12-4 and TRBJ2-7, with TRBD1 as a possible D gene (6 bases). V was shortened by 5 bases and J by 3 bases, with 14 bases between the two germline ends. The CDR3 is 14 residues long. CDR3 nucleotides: TGTGCCAGCAGTCAAGGGGGACAATTCTACGAGCAGTACTTC. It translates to CASSQGGQFYEQYF.

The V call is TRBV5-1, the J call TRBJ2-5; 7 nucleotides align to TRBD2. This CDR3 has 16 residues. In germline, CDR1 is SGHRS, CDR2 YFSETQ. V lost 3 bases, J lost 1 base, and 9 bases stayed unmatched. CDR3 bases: TGCGCCAGCAGCTCCGCGGGACTACGAGGCCAAGAGACCCAGTACTTC. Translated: CASSSAGLRGQETQYF.

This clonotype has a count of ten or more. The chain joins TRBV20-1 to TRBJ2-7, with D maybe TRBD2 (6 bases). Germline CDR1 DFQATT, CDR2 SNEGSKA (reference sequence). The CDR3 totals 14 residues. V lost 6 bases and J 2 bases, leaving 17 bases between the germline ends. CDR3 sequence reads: CSAPRGGVPYEQYF. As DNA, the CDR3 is TGCAGTGCACCCCGGGGAGGCGTTCCCTACGAGCAGTACTTC.

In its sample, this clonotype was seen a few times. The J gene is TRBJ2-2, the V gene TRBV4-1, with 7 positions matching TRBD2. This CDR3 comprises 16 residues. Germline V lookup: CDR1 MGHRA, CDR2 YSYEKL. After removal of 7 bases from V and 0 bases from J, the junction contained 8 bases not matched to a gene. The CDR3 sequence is CASTGGGGPNTGELFF. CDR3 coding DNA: TGCGCCAGCACAGGCGGGGGAGGGCCGAACACCGGGGAGCTGTTTTTT.

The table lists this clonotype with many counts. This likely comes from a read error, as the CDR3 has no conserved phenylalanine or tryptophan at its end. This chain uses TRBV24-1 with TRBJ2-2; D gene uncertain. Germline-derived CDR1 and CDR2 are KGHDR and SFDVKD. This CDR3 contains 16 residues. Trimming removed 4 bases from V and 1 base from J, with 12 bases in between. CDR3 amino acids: CATSDRFGGNTGELFL. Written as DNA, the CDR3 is TGTGCCACCAGTGACCGCTTCGGTGGGAACACCGGGGAGCTGTTTCTT.

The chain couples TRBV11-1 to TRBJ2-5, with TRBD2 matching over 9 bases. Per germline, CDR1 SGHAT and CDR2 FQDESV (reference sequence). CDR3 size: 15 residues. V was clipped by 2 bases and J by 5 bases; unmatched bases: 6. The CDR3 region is CASSLLLAGFETQYF. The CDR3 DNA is TGTGCCAGCAGCTTACTCCTAGCGGGATTTGAGACCCAGTACTTC.

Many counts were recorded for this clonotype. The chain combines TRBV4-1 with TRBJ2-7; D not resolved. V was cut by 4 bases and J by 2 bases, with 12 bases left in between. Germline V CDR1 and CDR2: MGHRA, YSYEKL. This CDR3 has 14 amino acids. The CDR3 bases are TGCGCCAGCAGCCCTAAAGGAGAGACCTACGAGCAGTACTTC. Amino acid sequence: CASSPKGETYEQYF.

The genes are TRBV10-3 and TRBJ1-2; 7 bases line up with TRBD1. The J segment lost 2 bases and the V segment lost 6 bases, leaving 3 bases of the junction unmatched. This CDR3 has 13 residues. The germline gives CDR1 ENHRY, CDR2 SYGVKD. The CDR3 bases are TGTGCCATCAGGGGACAGCCGAACTATGGCTACACCTTC. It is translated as CAIRGQPNYGYTF.

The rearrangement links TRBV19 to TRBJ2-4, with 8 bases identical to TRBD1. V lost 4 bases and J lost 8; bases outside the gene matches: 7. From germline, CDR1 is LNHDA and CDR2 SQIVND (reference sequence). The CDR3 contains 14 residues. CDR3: CASSTWTGSDIQYF. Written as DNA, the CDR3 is TGTGCCAGTAGTACCTGGACAGGGTCGGACATTCAGTACTTC.

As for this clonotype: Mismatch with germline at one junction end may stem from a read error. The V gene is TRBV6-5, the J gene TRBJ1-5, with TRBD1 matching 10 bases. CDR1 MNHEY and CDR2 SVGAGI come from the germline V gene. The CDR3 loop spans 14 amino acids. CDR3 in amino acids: CASSYGTGDQPRHF. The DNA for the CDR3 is TGTGCCAGCAGTTACGGGACAGGGGATCAGCCCCGGCATTTT.

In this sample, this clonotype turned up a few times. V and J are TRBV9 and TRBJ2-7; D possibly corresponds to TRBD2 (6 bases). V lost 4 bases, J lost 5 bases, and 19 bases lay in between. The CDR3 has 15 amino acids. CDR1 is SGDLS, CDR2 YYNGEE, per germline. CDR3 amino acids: CASSRGTSLTDEQYF. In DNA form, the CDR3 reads TGTGCCAGCAGCAGGGGTACTAGCCTTACCGACGAGCAGTACTTC.

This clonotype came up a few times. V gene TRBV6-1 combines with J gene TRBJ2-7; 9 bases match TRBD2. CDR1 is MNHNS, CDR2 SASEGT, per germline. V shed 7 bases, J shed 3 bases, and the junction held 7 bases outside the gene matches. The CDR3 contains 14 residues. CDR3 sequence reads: CASTREGVIYEQYF. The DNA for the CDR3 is TGTGCCAGCACGCGGGAGGGAGTAATCTACGAGCAGTACTTC.

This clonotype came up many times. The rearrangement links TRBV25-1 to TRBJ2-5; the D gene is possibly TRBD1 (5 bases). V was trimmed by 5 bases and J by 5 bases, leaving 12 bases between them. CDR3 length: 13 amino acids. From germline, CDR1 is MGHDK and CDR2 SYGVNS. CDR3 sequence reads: CASSYPGRETQYF. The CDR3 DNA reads TGTGCCAGCAGTTATCCAGGGCGGGAGACCCAGTACTTC.

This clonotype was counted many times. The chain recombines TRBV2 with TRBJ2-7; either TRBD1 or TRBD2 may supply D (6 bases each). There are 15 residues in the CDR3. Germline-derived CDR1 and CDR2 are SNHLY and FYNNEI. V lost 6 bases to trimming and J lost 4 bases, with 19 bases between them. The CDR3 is CASRGGTDGPYEQYF. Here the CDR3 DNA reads TGTGCCAGCAGAGGGGGGACGGACGGACCTTACGAGCAGTACTTC.

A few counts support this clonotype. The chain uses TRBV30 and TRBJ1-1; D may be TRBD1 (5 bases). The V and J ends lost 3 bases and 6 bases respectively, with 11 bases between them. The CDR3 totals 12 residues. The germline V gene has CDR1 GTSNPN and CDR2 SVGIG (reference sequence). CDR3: CAWRILRAEAFF. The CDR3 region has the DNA TGTGCCTGGAGGATCCTCAGGGCTGAAGCTTTCTTT.

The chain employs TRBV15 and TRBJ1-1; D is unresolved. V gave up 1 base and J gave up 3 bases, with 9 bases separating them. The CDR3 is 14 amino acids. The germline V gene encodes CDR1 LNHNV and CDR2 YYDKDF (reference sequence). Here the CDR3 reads CATSRARVYTEAFF. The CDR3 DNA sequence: TGTGCCACCAGCAGAGCCCGGGTTTACACTGAAGCTTTCTTT.

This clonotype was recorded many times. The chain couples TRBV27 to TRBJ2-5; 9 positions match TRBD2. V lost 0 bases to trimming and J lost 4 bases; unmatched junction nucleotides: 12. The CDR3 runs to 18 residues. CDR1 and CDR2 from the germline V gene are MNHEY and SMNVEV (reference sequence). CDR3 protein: CASSLSPPWSSGIETQYF. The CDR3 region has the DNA TGTGCCAGCAGTTTATCACCCCCTTGGTCTAGCGGGATAGAGACCCAGTACTTC.

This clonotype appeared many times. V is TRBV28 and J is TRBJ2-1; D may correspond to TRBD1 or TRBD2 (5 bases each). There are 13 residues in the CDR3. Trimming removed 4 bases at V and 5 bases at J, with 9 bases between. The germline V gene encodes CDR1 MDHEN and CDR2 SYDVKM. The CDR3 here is CASSWDQNNEQFF. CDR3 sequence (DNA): TGTGCCAGCAGTTGGGACCAAAACAATGAGCAGTTCTTC.

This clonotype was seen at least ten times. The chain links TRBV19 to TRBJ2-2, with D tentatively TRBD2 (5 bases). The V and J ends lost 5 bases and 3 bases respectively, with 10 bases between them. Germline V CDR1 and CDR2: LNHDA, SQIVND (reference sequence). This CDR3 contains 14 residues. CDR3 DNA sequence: TGTGCCAGTAGTGCCAATAGCGACACCGGGGAGCTGTTTTTT. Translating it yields CASSANSDTGELFF.

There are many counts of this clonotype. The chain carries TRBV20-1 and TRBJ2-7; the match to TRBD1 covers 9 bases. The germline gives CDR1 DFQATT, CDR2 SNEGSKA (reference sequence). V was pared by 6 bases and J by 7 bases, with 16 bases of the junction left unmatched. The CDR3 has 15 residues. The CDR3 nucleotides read TGCAGTGCCACTCCTCCGGGACAGGGTAGGGATGAGCAGTACTTC. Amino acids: CSATPPGQGRDEQYF.

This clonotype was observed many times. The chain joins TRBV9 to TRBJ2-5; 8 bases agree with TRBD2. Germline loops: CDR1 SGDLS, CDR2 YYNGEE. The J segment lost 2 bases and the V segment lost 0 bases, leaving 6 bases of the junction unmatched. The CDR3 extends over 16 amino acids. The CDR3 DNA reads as TGTGCCAGCAGCGTAGGAGCCCAGCGGGGGCAAGAGACCCAGTACTTC. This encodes CASSVGAQRGQETQYF.

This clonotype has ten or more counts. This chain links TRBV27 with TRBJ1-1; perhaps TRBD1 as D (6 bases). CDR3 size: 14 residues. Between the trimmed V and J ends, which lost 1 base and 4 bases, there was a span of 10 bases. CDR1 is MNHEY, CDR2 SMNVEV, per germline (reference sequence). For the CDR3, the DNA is TGTGCCAGCAGTTTATTCGGACAGCTCACTGAAGCTTTCTTT. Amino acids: CASSLFGQLTEAFF.

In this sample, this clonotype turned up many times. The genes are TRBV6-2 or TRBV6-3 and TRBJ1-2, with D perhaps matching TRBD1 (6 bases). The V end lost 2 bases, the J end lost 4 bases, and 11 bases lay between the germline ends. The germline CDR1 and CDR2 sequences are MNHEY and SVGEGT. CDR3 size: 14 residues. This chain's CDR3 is CASSYGGQLYGYTF. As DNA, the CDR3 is TGTGCCAGCAGTTACGGAGGACAGCTCTATGGCTACACCTTC.

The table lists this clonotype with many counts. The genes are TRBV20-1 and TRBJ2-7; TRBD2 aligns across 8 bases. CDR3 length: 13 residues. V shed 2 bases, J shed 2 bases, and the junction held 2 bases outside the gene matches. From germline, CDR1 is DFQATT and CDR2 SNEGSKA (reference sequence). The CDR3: CSARLAGTYEQYF. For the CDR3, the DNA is TGCAGTGCTAGACTAGCGGGTACCTACGAGCAGTACTTC.